Shown below are 17 T cell receptor beta chains from a single sample sequenced in a study of T cell changes during pregnancy in multiple sclerosis. TCRdb's copy holds only in-frame clones and misses some; the assay was immunoSEQ multiplex PCR. Of over 55,000 clones in the sample, around 93% were seen once. Sequenced here: peripheral blood, sampled in the first trimester of pregnancy. The receptors shown here come from a female donor with multiple sclerosis, enrolled in a pregnancy study.

The V and J genes are TRBV19 and TRBJ2-7, with 10 bases that match TRBD2. V dropped 4 bases and J dropped 2; count of bases not matched to a gene: 5. The CDR3 contains 15 residues. Germline V gives CDR1 LNHDA, CDR2 SQIVND (reference sequence). The CDR3 sequence: CASSTTSGAPYEQYF. CDR3 nucleotides: TGTGCCAGTAGTACTACTAGCGGGGCCCCCTACGAGCAGTACTTC.

The DNA for the CDR3 is TGTGCCAGCAGCTTCCGACAGGGCCAAGAGACCCAGTACTTC. This gives the protein CASSFRQGQETQYF. The chain has TRBV5-6 and TRBJ2-5; 7 bases match TRBD1. This CDR3 contains 14 residues. Germline V gives CDR1 SGHDT, CDR2 YYEEEE. Unmatched junction bases numbered 2, after V lost 2 bases and J lost 1 base.

In nucleotides, the CDR3 is TGCAGCGTCCAACAGGGGGCGAAGAACACTGAAGCTTTCTTT. It translates to CSVQQGAKNTEAFF. J is TRBJ1-1 and V is TRBV29-1, with 9 nucleotides matching TRBD1. This CDR3 is 14 amino acids long. The V and J ends lost 6 bases and 1 base, in that order; junction bases with no gene match: 6. CDR1 SQVTM and CDR2 ANQGSEA come from the germline V gene.

The chain has TRBV5-1 and TRBJ1-2; D gene ambiguous. The CDR3 sequence is 15 residues long. V lost 0 bases to trimming and J lost 7 bases, with 16 bases between them. Germline CDR1 SGHRS, CDR2 YFSETQ. CDR3 amino acids: CASSLGSSEIGGYTF. In DNA, the CDR3 is TGCGCCAGCAGCTTGGGGAGCTCGGAGATTGGTGGCTACACCTTC.

This clone was found a few times. This chain uses TRBV2 with TRBJ1-1, with D possibly matching TRBD1 (6 bases). The CDR3 runs to 15 residues. V was cut by 4 bases and J by 2 bases, with 14 bases left in between. The germline V gene encodes CDR1 SNHLY and CDR2 FYNNEI. DNA for the CDR3: TGTGCCAGCAGTGTAGGGGGTGTATTAAACACTGAAGCTTTCTTT. This codes for CASSVGGVLNTEAFF.

The J gene is TRBJ1-5, the V gene TRBV19, with no clear D. The CDR3 has 17 residues. Germline CDR1 reads LNHDA; CDR2 reads SQIVND (reference sequence). The V and J ends lost 5 bases and 2 bases respectively, with 19 bases between them. The CDR3 sequence is CASSLLESGIGNQPQHF. For the CDR3, the DNA is TGTGCCAGTAGTTTATTGGAATCAGGTATAGGCAATCAGCCCCAGCATTTT.

This chain links TRBV29-1 with TRBJ2-7; D possibly corresponds to TRBD2 (5 bases). V was shortened by 6 bases and J by 2 bases, with 11 bases between the two germline ends. Germline CDR1 reads SQVTM; CDR2 reads ANQGSEA. The CDR3 sequence is 12 residues long. The CDR3 loop is CSVQLGTYEQYF. The CDR3 nucleotides read TGCAGCGTCCAACTAGGAACCTACGAGCAGTACTTC.

The chain couples TRBV6-5 to TRBJ2-1; D may be TRBD1 (6 bases). Trimming took off 2 bases at V and 6 bases at J, with 14 bases between the two ends. The CDR3 consists of 15 residues. Germline V gene sequence: CDR1 MNHEY, CDR2 SVGAGI. The CDR3 loop is CASSYDRSGPNEQFF. DNA for the CDR3: TGTGCCAGCAGTTACGACAGGTCAGGACCCAATGAGCAGTTCTTC.

The J gene is TRBJ1-2, the V gene TRBV5-6; TRBD1 is a possible D gene (6 bases). Germline lookup yields CDR1 SGHDT and CDR2 YYEEEE. The CDR3 has 12 amino acids. Trimming cost V 5 bases and J 4 bases, with 9 bases left between them. The CDR3 coding sequence is TGTGCCAGCAGGCTACAGGGCTATGGCTACACCTTC. This codes for CASRLQGYGYTF.

The chain combines TRBV5-4 with TRBJ1-1; D is possibly TRBD1 (5 bases). Germline CDR1 reads SGHNT; CDR2 reads YYREEE (reference sequence). The V gene lost 0 bases and the J gene lost 7 bases, with 13 bases spanning the gap. This CDR3 contains 14 residues. CDR3 residues: CASSLGAPGGEAFF. CDR3 DNA sequence: TGTGCCAGCAGCTTGGGGGCCCCCGGGGGTGAAGCTTTCTTT.

The chain is built from TRBV7-8 and TRBJ2-1; 14 bases match TRBD2. The CDR3 is 16 amino acids. Germline assignment: CDR1 SGHVS and CDR2 FQNEAQ. With V trimmed by 5 bases and J by 9 bases, 9 bases remained unmatched. Here the CDR3 reads CASSATSGRARGEQFF. The CDR3 DNA sequence: TGTGCCAGCAGCGCGACTAGCGGGAGGGCCCGCGGTGAGCAGTTCTTC.

The chain is built from TRBV28 and TRBJ2-5; D gene ambiguous. V was shortened by 2 bases and J by 6 bases, with 13 bases between the two germline ends. The CDR3 is 14 amino acids. The germline gives CDR1 MDHEN, CDR2 SYDVKM. This chain's CDR3 is CASSLQSARQTQYF. The CDR3 region has the DNA TGTGCCAGCAGTTTACAATCGGCGAGGCAGACCCAGTACTTC.

The rearrangement uses TRBV7-6 and TRBJ1-2; D perhaps matches TRBD1 (5 bases). V lost 11 bases, J lost 8 bases, and 15 bases lay in between. Germline-derived CDR1 and CDR2 are SGHVS and FNYEAQ. The CDR3 sequence is 11 residues long. Here the CDR3 DNA reads TGTGCCCTCCCGACAGCCATGGGCTACACCTTC. It specifies CALPTAMGYTF.

V usage is TRBV18 and J usage is TRBJ2-7; the match to TRBD2 covers 11 bases. Germline values: CDR1 KGHSH, CDR2 LQKENI. The CDR3 totals 17 residues. The trim removed 0 bases at V and 2 bases at J, leaving 6 bases unmatched. CDR3 region: CASSPPSGTSGAYEQYF. Here the CDR3 DNA reads TGTGCCAGCTCACCACCGTCAGGGACTAGCGGAGCCTACGAGCAGTACTTC.

The J gene is TRBJ2-3, the V gene TRBV10-3; TRBD1 might be the D (5 bases). The CDR3 has 11 amino acids. CDR1 is ENHRY and CDR2 is SYGVKD in the germline V gene. V was trimmed by 7 bases and J by 8 bases, leaving 10 bases between them. The CDR3 region has the DNA TGTGCCATCACCCGCCAGGGTACGCAGTATTTT. It yields the protein CAITRQGTQYF.

The CDR3 DNA reads as TGTGCCAGCTCCAGGGGGTCGGTCAAAAACATTCAGTACTTC. This gives the protein CASSRGSVKNIQYF. The chain employs TRBV27 and TRBJ2-4; TRBD1 matches at 7 bases. Trimming removed 8 bases from V and 3 bases from J; junction bases left unmatched: 7. The CDR3 spans 14 residues. Germline lookup yields CDR1 MNHEY and CDR2 SMNVEV (reference sequence).

The chain is built from TRBV10-2 and TRBJ2-1; D possibly corresponds to TRBD2 (6 bases). This CDR3 has 15 residues. Trimming shortened V by 2 bases and J by 1 base, and 9 bases separated the two germline ends. Germline-derived CDR1 and CDR2 are WSHSY and SAAADI. In DNA, the CDR3 is TGCGCCAGCAGTGAGAGCGGACTATCCTACAATGAGCAGTTCTTC. It codes for CASSESGLSYNEQFF.